This T cell receptor (beta chain) was documented in a study of HIV-infected patients and healthy controls (dated by TCRdb to the mid-2010s). V has 5 bases trimmed and J has 8 bases trimmed; junction bases matching no gene number 15. Reading from cysteine to phenylalanine, the CDR3 counts 18 amino acids. Left in the record is the CDR3 DNA by itself, 54 bases read in frame from the first base. CDR1 is given as SGHTA and CDR2 as FQGTGA, both from the germline V gene. Library preparation employed 5' RACE. Instrument on record: Illumina MiSeq. The public reads were reprocessed in TCRdb via fastp at Q25 and MiXCR, keeping in-frame beta chains. For every CDR3 protein sequence, its rows merge into one entry that carries the most common genes and DNA. In all, the sample holds roughly 70,000 distinct CDR3 sequences, and approximately 16% of those were seen once. Of the sample, approximately 5% is held by the ten largest clones.

This clonotype was counted many times. Its specific antigen is unknown. No much larger clone exists at a distance of one base, and base qualities are not known. This TCR derives from a human donor in good health. Material: CD4+ T cells from blood. The rearrangement joined TRBV7-3 to TRBJ2-1, and TRBD2 matches 13 of the central bases. The CDR3 loop reads CASSLHRTSGSAPYEQFF. In nucleotide form, the sequence is TGTGCCAGCAGCCTCCACCGGACTAGCGGGAGCGCCCCATATGAGCAGTTCTTC.